These T cell receptor beta chains were read from a single sample in a study of identical twins. TCRdb reanalysed the 5' RACE reads using MiXCR and keeps one entry per CDR3 protein. The sample lists 350,000 to 600,000 distinct CDR3 sequences; more than 13% were seen once. These same data were also listed under a study on yellow fever vaccine responses in identical twins.

The sequenced material came from CD4+ T cells sorted from blood. These receptors all stem from a woman younger than 30 in good health. The CDR3 runs from the conserved cysteine through the conserved F or W. The order of the fields is J gene, D gene, clone size, V gene, CDR3 protein, CDR3 DNA. The D gene is left open where the match is weak. A row's size may be missing; if present it is once, few, many or a size class.

TRBJ2-7 TRBD1 few TRBV7-2 CASSLGTGGLYF TGTGCCAGCAGCTTAGGGACAGGGGGCTTATACTTC
TRBJ2-7 NA NA TRBV20-1 CSARDRGETYEQYF TGCAGTGCTAGAGATCGAGGGGAAACCTACGAGCAGTACTTC
TRBJ2-7 NA few TRBV24-1 CATRGSGGKNEQYF TGTGCCACCCGGGGCTCCGGAGGCAAGAACGAGCAGTACTTC
TRBJ2-1 NA few TRBV5-1 CASSQPTYNEQFF TGCGCCAGCAGCCAGCCAACTTACAATGAGCAGTTCTTC
TRBJ2-4 TRBD2 few TRBV27 CASSLVGGIAKNIQYF TGTGCCAGCAGTTTAGTGGGGGGGATAGCCAAAAACATTCAGTACTTC
TRBJ2-7 NA few TRBV9 CASSSPPGYEQYF TGTGCCAGCAGCTCCCCGCCAGGGTACGAGCAGTACTTC
TRBJ2-7 NA few TRBV5-1 CASSLGPPGMGPYEQYF TGCGCCAGCAGCTTGGGGCCCCCCGGGATGGGCCCGTACGAGCAGTACTTC
TRBJ1-1 TRBD1 few TRBV12-3/TRBV12-4 CASSWRQGSPEAFF TGTGCCAGCAGTTGGAGACAGGGAAGTCCTGAAGCTTTCTTT
TRBJ1-2 NA NA TRBV5-5 CASSLGGGAGYTF TGTGCCAGCAGCTTGGGAGGCGGGGCTGGCTACACCTTC
TRBJ2-1 TRBD2 few TRBV6-5 CASSYGNSGSFQFF TGTGCCAGCAGTTACGGGAATAGCGGGAGTTTTCAGTTCTTC
TRBJ2-7 NA NA TRBV20-1 CSAPTGTAYEQYF TGCAGTGCTCCTACCGGGACTGCCTACGAGCAGTACTTC
TRBJ2-2 NA NA TRBV18 CASSPQQNTGELFF TGTGCCAGCTCACCACAACAGAACACCGGGGAGCTGTTTTTT
TRBJ1-1 NA many TRBV18 CASSPQVNTEAFF TGTGCCAGCTCACCACAGGTAAACACTGAAGCTTTCTTT
TRBJ2-2 TRBD1 few TRBV6-1 CASDRGGTNTGELFF TGTGCCAGCGACAGGGGGGGAACGAACACCGGGGAGCTGTTTTTT
TRBJ2-5 NA few TRBV5-8 CASSWETQYF TGTGCCAGCAGCTGGGAGACCCAGTACTTC
TRBJ2-5 NA few TRBV20-1 CSAPDRTQETQYF TGCAGTGCTCCAGACAGGACTCAAGAGACCCAGTACTTC
TRBJ2-5 NA few TRBV2 CASTTRARPQETQYF TGTGCCAGCACCACACGGGCGCGGCCCCAAGAGACCCAGTACTTC
TRBJ2-7 NA NA TRBV9 CASSESQVSEQYF TGTGCCAGCAGCGAATCACAGGTTTCCGAGCAGTACTTC
TRBJ2-7 TRBD1 few TRBV6-1 CASTHTSTGDYEQYF TGTGCCAGCACCCACACCTCGACAGGGGACTACGAGCAGTACTTC
TRBJ2-2 TRBD1 NA TRBV24-1 CATTPGQGTSTGELFF TGTGCCACCACGCCGGGACAGGGGACTTCCACCGGGGAGCTGTTTTTT
TRBJ2-1 NA NA TRBV24-1 CATSDLRIGYNEQFF TGTGCCACCAGTGATTTGCGAATAGGGTACAATGAGCAGTTCTTC
TRBJ2-3 TRBD2 many TRBV7-2 CASSLRLAVAADTQYF TGTGCCAGCAGCTTACGACTAGCGGTGGCTGCGGATACGCAGTATTTT
TRBJ2-1 NA few TRBV5-5 CASSLDRDRLEQFF TGTGCCAGCAGCTTGGACAGGGATAGGCTTGAGCAGTTCTTC
TRBJ2-6 NA NA TRBV2 CASSDGRSRSGANVLTF TGTGCCAGCAGTGACGGACGGTCCCGCTCTGGGGCCAACGTCCTGACTTTC
TRBJ2-2 TRBD1 many TRBV6-1 CASSPKPGQYTGELFF TGTGCCAGCAGTCCCAAACCGGGACAGTACACCGGGGAGCTGTTTTTT
TRBJ1-5 NA NA TRBV6-5 CASSSGQPPKPQHF TGTGCCAGCAGTTCAGGACAGCCCCCAAAGCCCCAGCATTTT